The entry that follows covers one T cell receptor (beta chain) sequence. Antigen: not known. Naive CD8+ T lymphocytes were specified as CD45RO-CCR7+CD27+CD95-. Through 5' RACE with UMI labels, the TRB cDNA libraries were prepared. TCRdb re-called the 5' RACE reads; every CDR3 protein appears as one record, without DNA. This listing includes roughly 130,000 distinct CDR3 sequences. This CDR3 spans 15 amino acids. Looked up from germline, CDR1 is MDHEN and CDR2 is SYDVKM. The data derive from a study of CXCR3-negative and CXCR3-positive naive CD8 T cells. Study-wide background: For each library, about 1.5 +/- 0.3 million TRB reads were obtained, 130 million to 150 million in total.

Study conclusions and caveats: Unlike memory cells, which differed, naive CXCR3-negative and CXCR3-positive cells had similar TRBV-TRBJ usage. The study found comparably high diversity in both naive subsets and much lower diversity in memory CD8+ cells. Naive cells with CXCR3 showed TRB CDR3s that were more hydrophobic than those in CXCR3-negative naive cells.

Sequenced material: naive CXCR3+ CD8+ T cells from blood. Sample subset: CD45RO-CCR7+CD27+CD95- naive CD8+ T cells expressing CXCR3 (TNR3+). The receptor's source is a human donor in good health. Some clones in this sample may be carry-over from other donors' samples. This sequence joins TRBV28 and TRBJ1-6; the TRBD1 assignment by TCRdb is unverifiable without DNA. CDR3 sequence: CASSFQGWPNSPLHF.